This TCR beta chain derives from a study of T cells expressing NK-cell markers. Study information: TCR beta repertoires came from sorted CD3+CD56+NKG2C+, CD3+CD56+NKG2C- and CD3+CD56-NKG2C+ T cells.

With respect to this clonotype: The antigen is not known.

Findings and caveats of the study: Dominant NKG2C+ clonotype frequencies of about 1.0-7.0% of CD8+ T cells were measured in over five donors. Researchers report these clonotypes also headed the CD3+CD56-NKG2C+ fraction in a handful of donors.

This CDR3 spans 14 amino acids. The germline V gene encodes CDR1 MNHEY and CDR2 SVGEGT. One entry per CDR3 protein, without DNA, is what TCRdb gives after re-calling the 5' RACE reads. Recorded for this sample: about 300,000 distinct CDR3 sequences. V is TRBV6-2 or TRBV6-3 and J is TRBJ2-3. The sequenced sample was blood T cells: a sorted CD56 or NKG2C T cell subset, CD4+ or CD8+ T cells, or bulk PBMC T cells (not recorded which). This TCR was recovered from a woman between 18 and 70 years old in good health. The CDR3 reads CASSYSVRGDTQYF.